The T cell receptor beta chain under discussion was sequenced for a study of T cells in Graves' hyperthyroidism and ophthalmopathy. This CDR3 spans 16 amino acids. Trimming at V came to 1 base and at J to 2 bases, leaving 11 bases not matched to a gene. Germline values: CDR1 GTSNPN, CDR2 SVGIG (reference sequence). TCR beta CDR3 regions were amplified from RNA transcripts. The HTBI primer set served for first-round RT-PCR of the TCR CDR3. A single record per CDR3 protein comes from TCRdb applying MiXCR to the multiplex PCR reads. The sample shows approximately 560,000 distinct CDR3 sequences, 15% to 19% of them seen only once. Hyperthyroidism was newly diagnosed in patients aged 18 to 65 (duration under 2 months).

This receptor was identified in a woman in her 30s with Graves' hyperthyroidism. Sequencing was done on a sample of blood. This chain uses TRBV30 with TRBJ2-7; TRBD1 agrees at 7 bases. The CDR3 sequence: CAWSDPRTGRPYEQYF. The CDR3 DNA follows: TGTGCCTGGAGTGACCCCCGGACAGGACGTCCCTACGAGCAGTACTTC. Based on the CDR3 plus reference TRBV30 and TRBJ2-7, the full variable domain is SQTIHQWPATLVQPVGSPLSLECTVEGTSNPNLYWYRQAAGRGLQLLFYSVGIGQISSEVPQNLSASRPQDRQFILSSKKLLLSDSGFYLCAWSDPRTGRPYEQYFGPGTRLTVT.